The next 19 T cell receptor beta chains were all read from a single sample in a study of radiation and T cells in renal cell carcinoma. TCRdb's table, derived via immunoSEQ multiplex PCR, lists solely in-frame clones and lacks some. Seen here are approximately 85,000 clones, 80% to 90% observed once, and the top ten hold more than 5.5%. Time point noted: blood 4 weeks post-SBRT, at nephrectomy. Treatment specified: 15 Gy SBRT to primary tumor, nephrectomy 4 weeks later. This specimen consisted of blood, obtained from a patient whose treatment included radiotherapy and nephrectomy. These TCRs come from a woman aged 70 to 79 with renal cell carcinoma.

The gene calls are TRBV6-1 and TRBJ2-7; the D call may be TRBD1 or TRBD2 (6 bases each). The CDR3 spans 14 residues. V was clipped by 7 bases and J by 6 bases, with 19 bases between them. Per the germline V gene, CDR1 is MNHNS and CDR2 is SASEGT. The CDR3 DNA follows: TGTGCCAGCACCCGGGCCCCCAGGGGAGGCGAGCAGTACTTC. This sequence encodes CASTRAPRGGEQYF.

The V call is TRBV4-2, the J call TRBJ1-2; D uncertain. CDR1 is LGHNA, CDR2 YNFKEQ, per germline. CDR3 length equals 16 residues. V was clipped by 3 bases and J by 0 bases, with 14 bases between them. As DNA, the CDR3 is TGTGCCAGCAGCCAGCCGGCGTGGACTGCTAACTATGGCTACACCTTC. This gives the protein CASSQPAWTANYGYTF.

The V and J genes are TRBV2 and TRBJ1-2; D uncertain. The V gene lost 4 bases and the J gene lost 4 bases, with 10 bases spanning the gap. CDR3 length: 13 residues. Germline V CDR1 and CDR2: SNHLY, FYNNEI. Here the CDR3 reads CASSAQRFYGYTF. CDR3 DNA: TGTGCCAGCAGTGCTCAGAGATTCTATGGCTACACCTTC.

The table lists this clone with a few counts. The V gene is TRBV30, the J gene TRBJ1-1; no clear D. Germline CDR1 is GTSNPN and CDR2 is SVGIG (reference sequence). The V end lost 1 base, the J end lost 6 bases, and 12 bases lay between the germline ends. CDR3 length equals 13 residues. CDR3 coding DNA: TGTGCCTGGAGTGGAACGGGATCCCCTGAAGCTTTCTTT. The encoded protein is CAWSGTGSPEAFF.

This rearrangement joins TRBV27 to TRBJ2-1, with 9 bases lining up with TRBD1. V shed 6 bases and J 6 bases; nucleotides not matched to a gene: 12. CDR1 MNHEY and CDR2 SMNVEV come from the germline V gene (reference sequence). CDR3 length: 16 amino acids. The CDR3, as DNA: TGTGCCAGCAGGACTACCGGGACAGGGCCGCTCAATGAGCAGTTCTTC. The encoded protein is CASRTTGTGPLNEQFF.

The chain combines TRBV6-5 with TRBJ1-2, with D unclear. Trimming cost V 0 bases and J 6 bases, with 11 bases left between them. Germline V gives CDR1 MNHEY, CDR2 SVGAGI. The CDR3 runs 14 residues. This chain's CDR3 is CASSYSTETDGYTF. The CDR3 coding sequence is TGTGCCAGCAGTTACTCCACCGAGACGGATGGCTACACCTTC.

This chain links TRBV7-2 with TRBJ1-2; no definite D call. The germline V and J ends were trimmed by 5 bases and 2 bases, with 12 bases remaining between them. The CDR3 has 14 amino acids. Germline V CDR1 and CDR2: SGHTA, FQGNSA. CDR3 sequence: CASSTGPGNYGYTF. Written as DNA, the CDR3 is TGTGCCAGCAGCACCGGCCCGGGGAACTATGGCTACACCTTC.

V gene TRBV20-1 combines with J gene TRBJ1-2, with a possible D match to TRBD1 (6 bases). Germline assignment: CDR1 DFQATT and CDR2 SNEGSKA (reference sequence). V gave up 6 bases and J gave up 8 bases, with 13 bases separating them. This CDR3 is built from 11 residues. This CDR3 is CSASQGNGYTF. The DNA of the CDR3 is TGCAGTGCAAGTCAGGGGAACGGCTACACCTTC.

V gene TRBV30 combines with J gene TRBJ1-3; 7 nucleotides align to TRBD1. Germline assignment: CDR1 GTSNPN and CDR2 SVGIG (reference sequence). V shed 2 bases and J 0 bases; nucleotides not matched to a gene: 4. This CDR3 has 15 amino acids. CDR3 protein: CAWSRQGYSGNTIYF. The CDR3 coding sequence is TGTGCCTGGAGTCGACAGGGCTACTCTGGAAACACCATATATTTT.

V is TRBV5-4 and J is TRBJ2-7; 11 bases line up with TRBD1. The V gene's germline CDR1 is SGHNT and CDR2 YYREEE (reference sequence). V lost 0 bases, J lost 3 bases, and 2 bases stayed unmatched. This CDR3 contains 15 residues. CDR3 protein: CASSLEGTGGYEQYF. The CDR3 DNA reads TGTGCCAGCAGCTTGGAAGGGACAGGGGGCTACGAGCAGTACTTC.

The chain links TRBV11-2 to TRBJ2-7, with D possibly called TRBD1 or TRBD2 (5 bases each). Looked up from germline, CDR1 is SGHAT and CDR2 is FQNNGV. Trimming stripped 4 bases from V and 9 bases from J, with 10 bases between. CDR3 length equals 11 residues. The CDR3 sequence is CASSSRDLQYF. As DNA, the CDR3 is TGTGCCAGCAGCTCCCGGGACCTGCAGTACTTC.

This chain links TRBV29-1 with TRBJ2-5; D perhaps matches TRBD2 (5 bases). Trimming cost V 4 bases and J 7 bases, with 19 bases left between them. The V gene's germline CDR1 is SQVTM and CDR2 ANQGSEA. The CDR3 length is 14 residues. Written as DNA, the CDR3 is TGCAGCGTTGGGGTCCTAGCCGGATCCGTGACCCAGTACTTC. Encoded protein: CSVGVLAGSVTQYF.

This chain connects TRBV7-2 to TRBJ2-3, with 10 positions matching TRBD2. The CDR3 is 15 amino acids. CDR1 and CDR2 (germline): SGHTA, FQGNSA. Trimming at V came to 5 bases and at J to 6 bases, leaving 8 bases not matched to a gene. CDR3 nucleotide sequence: TGTGCCAGCAGCCGCACTAGCGGGGTAGGGGATACGCAGTATTTT. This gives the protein CASSRTSGVGDTQYF.

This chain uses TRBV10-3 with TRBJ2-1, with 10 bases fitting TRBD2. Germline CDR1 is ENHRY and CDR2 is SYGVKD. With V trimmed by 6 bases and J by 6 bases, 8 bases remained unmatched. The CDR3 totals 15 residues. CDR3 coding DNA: TGTGCCATCAGAGAGAGCGGGGGGGCGGGCAATGAGCAGTTCTTC. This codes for CAIRESGGAGNEQFF.

CDR3 DNA sequence: TGTGCCACCAGCAGAGAGCGAGCGGGGGTAAGTGAGCAGTTCTTC. Residues: CATSRERAGVSEQFF. This chain joins TRBV15 and TRBJ2-1, with 8 positions matching TRBD2. Germline V gene lookup returns CDR1 LNHNV and CDR2 YYDKDF (reference sequence). The CDR3 spans 15 residues. Trimming at V came to 0 bases and at J to 9 bases, leaving 7 bases not matched to a gene.

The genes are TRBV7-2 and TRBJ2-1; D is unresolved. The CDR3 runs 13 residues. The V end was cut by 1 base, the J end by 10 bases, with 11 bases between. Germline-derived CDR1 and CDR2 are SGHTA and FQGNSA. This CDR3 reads CASSLGVGREQFF. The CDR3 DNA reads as TGTGCCAGCAGCTTAGGGGTCGGCCGGGAGCAGTTCTTC.

The CDR3 sequence: CASSLDRVRENEQFF. CDR3 bases: TGTGCCAGCAGCTTAGACAGGGTGAGAGAGAATGAGCAGTTCTTC. The V gene is TRBV7-2, the J gene TRBJ2-1, with TRBD1 as a possible D gene (6 bases). The CDR3 totals 15 residues. Germline V CDR1 and CDR2: SGHTA, FQGNSA. Trimming left V 1 base short and J 7 bases short, with 14 bases between.

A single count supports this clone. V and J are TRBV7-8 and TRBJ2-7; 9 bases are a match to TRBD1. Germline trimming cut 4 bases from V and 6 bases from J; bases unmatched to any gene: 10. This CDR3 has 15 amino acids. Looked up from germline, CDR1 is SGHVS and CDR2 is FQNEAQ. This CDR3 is CASSYYTGTGLEQYF. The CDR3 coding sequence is TGTGCCAGCAGCTATTACACCGGGACAGGGCTCGAGCAGTACTTC.

The DNA for the CDR3 is TGTGCCAGTAGTATAGCGAGTAGCAATCAGCCCCAGCATTTT. The encoded protein is CASSIASSNQPQHF. The V gene is TRBV19, the J gene TRBJ1-5; D is unresolved. Trimming took off 1 base at V and 0 bases at J, with 4 bases between the two ends. From germline, CDR1 is LNHDA and CDR2 SQIVND (reference sequence). This CDR3 has 14 residues.